A selection of T cell receptor beta chains follows, all from one sample in a study of blood T cell repertoires in COVID-19. Produced via immunoSEQ multiplex PCR; TCRdb's table is partial and in-frame only. The sample includes about 210,000 clones, about 78% seen only once; the top ten take approximately 6.6%. Sequences were obtained from peripheral blood. The receptors were sampled from a woman in her sixties or seventies with acute or convalescent COVID-19. The CDR3 runs from the conserved cysteine through the conserved F or W. A D gene is named only where the DNA matches it firmly. Size is stated for part of the rows, as once, few or many counts, or as a class when the clone is expanded.

j_call clone_size v_call d_call cdr3_nt cdr3_aa
TRBJ2-2 NA TRBV10-3 NA TGTGCCATCAGACACTATGACGGGGAGCTGTTTTTT CAIRHYDGELFF
TRBJ2-7 NA TRBV7-9 NA TGTGCCAGCAGCTTACGAGACAGTTCCGAGCAGTACTTC CASSLRDSSEQYF
TRBJ2-1 NA TRBV14 NA TGTGCCAGCAGCTTAAGGGCAGGGAGGAATGAGCAGTTCTTC CASSLRAGRNEQFF
TRBJ2-5 NA TRBV7-2 NA TGTGCCAGCAGCCGCGGACTGGAAGAGACCCAGTACTTC CASSRGLEETQYF
TRBJ2-4 NA TRBV14 TRBD2 TGTGCCAGCAGCGAAGAACCGGGACTAGCGGGGGGCTCGGCCAAAAACATTCAGTACTTC CASSEEPGLAGGSAKNIQYF
TRBJ2-3 NA TRBV5-1 TRBD1 TGCGCCAGCAGCTTACAGGGGGGAGACACAGATACGCAGTATTTT CASSLQGGDTDTQYF
TRBJ2-1 NA TRBV5-1 TRBD2 TGCGCCAGCAGCTTTTATGGACTAGCGGGGGGGAATGAGCAGTTCTTC CASSFYGLAGGNEQFF
TRBJ1-2 NA TRBV14 TRBD1 TGTGCCAGCAGCTTTTACCTCCGGGACAGATCTAACTATGGCTACACCTTC CASSFYLRDRSNYGYTF
TRBJ2-2 NA TRBV10-2 NA TGCGCCAGCAGTGGTTACAGGGACACCGGGGAGCTGTTTTTT CASSGYRDTGELFF
TRBJ2-1 NA TRBV10-3 TRBD2 TGTGCCACCCTCAGCGGGGGGGCCCTCAATGAGCAGTTCTTC CATLSGGALNEQFF
TRBJ1-5 few TRBV19 NA TGTGCCAGTAGTGTACAGTCAAATCAGCCCCAGCATTTT CASSVQSNQPQHF
TRBJ2-1 NA TRBV12-3/TRBV12-4 NA TGTGCCAGCAGGTCGGGGGTCTACAATGAGCAGTTCTTC CASRSGVYNEQFF
TRBJ2-3 once TRBV24-1 TRBD2 TGTGCCACCAGTGAAACGGGACTAGCGGGAGATACGCAGTATTTT CATSETGLAGDTQYF
TRBJ2-7 NA TRBV6-2/TRBV6-3 TRBD1 TGTGCCAGCAGTCGGTACGGACAGGGGAGCCTCTACGAGCAGTACTTC CASSRYGQGSLYEQYF
TRBJ2-1 once TRBV2 TRBD1 TGTGCCATTGCGGGTGGGACAGGGTCCTACAATGAGCAGTTCTTC CAIAGGTGSYNEQFF
TRBJ2-1 NA TRBV6-5 TRBD1 TGTGCCAGCGAAGGGCGTACAGGGGGGTTTGAGCAGTTCTTC CASEGRTGGFEQFF
TRBJ2-3 NA TRBV2 TRBD2 TGTGCCAGCAGTGGTAAGCGGGGGGGCACAGATACGCAGTATTTT CASSGKRGGTDTQYF
TRBJ2-5 NA TRBV7-8 TRBD2 TGTGCCAGCAGCCGCGGGGCTAGCGGGGTCCAAGAGACCCAGTACTTC CASSRGASGVQETQYF
TRBJ2-3 NA TRBV2 TRBD2 TGTGCCAGCAGAGTCCAACTAGCGGGGGCACGGGCAGATACGCAGTATTTT CASRVQLAGARADTQYF
TRBJ2-7 NA TRBV5-1 NA TGCGCCAGCAGCTTGGCCGCCCCGATCGGGTACGAGCAGTACTTC CASSLAAPIGYEQYF
TRBJ1-2 NA TRBV29-1 TRBD1 TGCAGCGCAGCGGGACAGGGGGTCCAGGGCTACACCTTC CSAAGQGVQGYTF
TRBJ2-7 NA TRBV7-2 TRBD2 TGTGCCAGCAGCTCTGGGACTAGCTACGAGCAGTACTTC CASSSGTSYEQYF
TRBJ1-4 NA TRBV2 TRBD1 TGTGCCAGCCAGAGACAGGGGGGAACTAATGAAAAACTGTTTTTT CASQRQGGTNEKLFF
TRBJ1-4 once TRBV3-1/TRBV3-2 NA TGTGCCAGCAGCCAGAAGCACAGGGATGAAAAACTGTTTTTT CASSQKHRDEKLFF
TRBJ2-3 NA TRBV7-9 NA TGTGCCAGCAGCATCTCAGGGGTGCGCACAGATACGCAGTATTTT CASSISGVRTDTQYF
TRBJ1-3 NA TRBV4-2 TRBD1 TGTGCCAGCAGCCAAGGCCCGACAGGGGACGGAAACACCATATATTTT CASSQGPTGDGNTIYF
TRBJ2-7 few TRBV7-8 NA TGTGCCAGCAGCTTAGTAGACAGGAACCCCCGCTACGAGCAGTACTTC CASSLVDRNPRYEQYF
TRBJ2-1 NA TRBV14 NA TGTGCCAGCAGCCAAGAGGCCATCAAGCAGTTCTTC CASSQEAIKQFF
TRBJ1-1 NA TRBV3-1/TRBV3-2 NA TGTGCCAGCAGCCAAGCCGGGGACACTGAAGCTTTCTTT CASSQAGDTEAFF
TRBJ1-2 NA TRBV5-1 TRBD1 TGCGCCAGCAGTCCGGACAGGGCGGGGGATGGCTACACCTTC CASSPDRAGDGYTF
TRBJ2-2 NA TRBV6-2/TRBV6-3 TRBD1 TGTGCCAGCAGTTACTCCGGGACAGTCGTAAACACCGGGGAGCTGTTTTTT CASSYSGTVVNTGELFF
TRBJ1-6 few TRBV5-1 TRBD1 TGCGCCAGCAGCTCCGGGGACAGGGGCAAATCCTATAATTCACCCCTCCACTTT CASSSGDRGKSYNSPLHF
TRBJ1-5 NA TRBV12-3/TRBV12-4 TRBD1 TGTGCCAGCAGTCTCACAGGGGGTCAGCCCCAGCATTTT CASSLTGGQPQHF
TRBJ2-2 NA TRBV6-6 NA TGTGCCAGCAGTTACTCCGTAGACACCGGGGAGCTGTTTTTT CASSYSVDTGELFF
TRBJ2-3 NA TRBV19 NA TGTGCCAGCCGTAGCGGTAGCACAGATACGCAGTATTTT CASRSGSTDTQYF
TRBJ2-2 NA TRBV7-3 NA TGTGCCAGCAGCTTAGGAGGAACCGGGGAGCTGTTTTTT CASSLGGTGELFF
TRBJ2-3 NA TRBV7-8 NA TGTGCCAGCAGCTTATCGGCGGGGTGGGCAGATACGCAGTATTTT CASSLSAGWADTQYF
TRBJ2-3 NA TRBV5-6 NA TGTGCCAGCAGCTTGGCCTTCAGGGGCTTAGCAGATACGCAGTATTTT CASSLAFRGLADTQYF
TRBJ1-2 NA TRBV19 NA TGTGCCAGTAGTATAACAGGGCCAGGGTACTATGGCTACACCTTC CASSITGPGYYGYTF
TRBJ2-7 NA TRBV7-8 NA TGTGCCAGCAGCTACAATTACGAGCAGTACTTC CASSYNYEQYF
TRBJ1-2 NA TRBV18 NA TGTGCCAGCTCAACGCAGGTACACCTTGAATATGGCTACACCTTC CASSTQVHLEYGYTF
TRBJ1-2 NA TRBV30 NA TGTGCCTGGAGTGTAGGGGTCAGGGGTCGATATGGCTACACCTTC CAWSVGVRGRYGYTF
TRBJ2-7 NA TRBV7-2 NA TGTGCCAGCAGCTTAGGGTCCCTCGGGTACGAGCAGTACTTC CASSLGSLGYEQYF
TRBJ2-3 NA TRBV10-3 NA TGTGCCATCAGTGAGAGGGGCGGGGGCCTTCGGGATACGCAGTATTTT CAISERGGGLRDTQYF
TRBJ2-5 NA TRBV6-5 TRBD2 TGTGCCAGCAGTTACGGGAGAGCGGGGGAGACCCAGTACTTC CASSYGRAGETQYF
TRBJ2-6 once TRBV5-1 NA TGCGCCAGCAGCTCCTCCCCAGGGCGGGGGGCCAACGTCCTGACTTTC CASSSSPGRGANVLTF
TRBJ2-2 NA TRBV29-1 TRBD2 TGCAGCGTTGAAGATCGGTTAGCTAGCGGCACCGGGGAGCTGTTTTTT CSVEDRLASGTGELFF
TRBJ1-6 NA TRBV10-3 NA TGTGCCATCAAGGACAGCTATAATTCACCCCTCCACTTT CAIKDSYNSPLHF
TRBJ1-6 NA TRBV6-5 NA TGTGCCAGCAGTACCCGAGCCTATAATTCACCCCTCCACTTT CASSTRAYNSPLHF
TRBJ2-5 NA TRBV10-3 NA TGTGCCATCAGTGAGTCTCGTGGGACTCAAGAGACCCAGTACTTC CAISESRGTQETQYF
TRBJ2-5 NA TRBV5-1 TRBD1 TGCGCCAGCAGCATATCCGGGGACAGGGTTTCAGAGACCCAGTACTTC CASSISGDRVSETQYF
TRBJ2-3 NA TRBV19 TRBD2 TGTGCCAGTGCCCCCTCGGGGGGGTCAGATACGCAGTATTTT CASAPSGGSDTQYF
TRBJ2-1 NA TRBV7-2 TRBD2 TGTGCCAGCAGCCTTCGCGGGACTAGCGGCTACAATGAGCAGTTCTTC CASSLRGTSGYNEQFF
TRBJ2-5 few TRBV2 TRBD2 TGTGCCAGCTTACTAGCGGGGTCCCAAGAGACCCAGTACTTC CASLLAGSQETQYF
TRBJ2-3 NA TRBV7-9 TRBD1 TGTGCCAGCAGCTTGAACCCAGGGGGCGGAGATACGCAGTATTTT CASSLNPGGGDTQYF
TRBJ1-2 NA TRBV7-2 NA TGTGCCAGCAGCTCAAGAGGCGGGGGGATTTATGGCTACACCTTC CASSSRGGGIYGYTF
TRBJ2-5 NA TRBV15 NA TGTGCCACCAGCAGGGAAGACAGTCAAGAGACCCAGTACTTC CATSREDSQETQYF
TRBJ2-1 NA TRBV24-1 TRBD2 TGTGCCACCAGTGATTTGGACAGCGGGGTAGGGAATGAGCAGTTCTTC CATSDLDSGVGNEQFF
TRBJ2-5 NA TRBV7-2 NA TGTGCCAGCCGATGGCAGGTGGAGACCCAGTACTTC CASRWQVETQYF
TRBJ1-2 once TRBV6-5 TRBD1 TGTGCCAGCAGGGCCCCGACAGGGAGTATGGGTGGCTACACCTTC CASRAPTGSMGGYTF